What follows are 18 T cell receptor beta chains derived from one specimen sequenced in a study of shared clonotypes between healthy human individuals. Sequenced by immunoSEQ multiplex PCR; TCRdb stores in-frame clones only, minus some. The table lists millions of clones, around nine tenths of them singletons. Sequencing was carried out using naive CD4+ T cells sorted from blood. Subset of the sample: CD45RA+ positively selected. These receptor sequences come from a man aged 18 to 35 in good health.

This clone was counted only a few times. The sample holds other DNA sequences that translate to the same CDR3. J is TRBJ2-7 and V is TRBV5-4; TRBD1 might be the D (5 bases). V was shortened by 0 bases and J by 4 bases, with 8 bases between the two germline ends. CDR1 is SGHNT and CDR2 is YYREEE in the germline V gene (reference sequence). The CDR3 length is 13 residues. DNA for the CDR3: TGTGCCAGCAGCTTGGGGGGCCGATACGAGCAGTACTTC. This sequence encodes CASSLGGRYEQYF. The full variable domain, its missing parts supplied by reference TRBV5-4 and TRBJ2-7, is ETGVTQSPTHLIKTRGQQVTLRCSSQSGHNTVSWYQQALGQGPQFIFQYYREEENGRGNFPPRFSGLQFPNYSSELNVNALELDDSALYLCASSLGGRYEQYFGPGTRLTVT.

This rearrangement joins TRBV13 to TRBJ1-6; D is perhaps TRBD1 (6 bases). This CDR3 has 15 residues. The germline gives CDR1 PRHDT, CDR2 FYEKMQ (reference sequence). Deletions cut 5 bases from V and 7 bases from J, with 15 bases between. CDR3 sequence (DNA): TGTGCCAGCAGCCCCCGGTGGCAGGGGAATTCACCCCTCCACTTT. This sequence encodes CASSPRWQGNSPLHF. Full variable domain (rest looked up from reference TRBV13 and TRBJ1-6): AAGVIQSPRHLIKEKRETATLKCYPIPRHDTVYWYQQGPGQDPQFLISFYEKMQSDKGSIPDRFSAQQFSDYHSELNMSSLELGDSALYFCASSPRWQGNSPLHFGNGTRLTVT.

The rearrangement joins TRBV7-2 to TRBJ1-6; perhaps TRBD1 as D (6 bases). The CDR3 extends over 14 amino acids. Deletions cut 5 bases from V and 3 bases from J, with 8 bases between. The germline gives CDR1 SGHTA, CDR2 FQGNSA. The CDR3 loop reads CASSPDSYNSPLHF. The CDR3 DNA reads TGTGCCAGCAGCCCGGACAGCTATAATTCACCCCTCCACTTT.

The rearrangement uses TRBV5-4 and TRBJ2-1; D possibly corresponds to TRBD1 (6 bases). This CDR3 contains 15 residues. The ends were cut back, 2 bases at V and 4 bases at J, with 13 bases in the middle. CDR1 SGHNT and CDR2 YYREEE come from the germline V gene (reference sequence). The CDR3 loop is CASSFGAQGYNEQFF. The CDR3 DNA is TGTGCCAGCAGCTTTGGGGCCCAGGGGTACAATGAGCAGTTCTTC.

Notes on this clone: At the DNA level, this CDR3 is encoded by other sequences in the same sample as well. V gene TRBV18 combines with J gene TRBJ2-7, with D hard to call. The CDR3 totals 13 residues. V gave up 1 base and J gave up 3 bases, with 7 bases separating them. In germline, CDR1 is KGHSH, CDR2 LQKENI. CDR3 sequence reads: CASSPRDGYEQYF. The DNA of the CDR3 is TGTGCCAGCTCACCACGAGACGGCTACGAGCAGTACTTC. Variable domain in full (rest from reference TRBV18 and TRBJ2-7): NAGVMQNPRHLVRRRGQEARLRCSPMKGHSHVYWYRQLPEEGLKFMVYLQKENIIDESGMPKERFSAEFPKEGPSILRIQQVVRGDSAAYFCASSPRDGYEQYFGPGTRLTVT.

In the case of this clone: The sample has other DNA sequences that encode this CDR3 too. This rearrangement joins TRBV20-1 to TRBJ2-3, with D unclear. CDR1 is DFQATT and CDR2 is SNEGSKA in the germline V gene (reference sequence). The CDR3 is 11 residues long. V lost 5 bases and J 6 bases, leaving 9 bases between the germline ends. This chain's CDR3 is CSASVTDTQYF. The CDR3 DNA sequence: TGCAGTGCTTCAGTAACGGATACGCAGTATTTT.

The chain links TRBV27 to TRBJ2-3, with 11 bases that match TRBD2. Germline values: CDR1 MNHEY, CDR2 SMNVEV (reference sequence). J was trimmed by 6 bases and V by 6 bases; bases with no gene match: 8. There are 15 residues in the CDR3. The CDR3 bases are TGTGCCAGCAGGGCTAGCGGGGGGTTTCTTGATACGCAGTATTTT. As protein: CASRASGGFLDTQYF.

V gene TRBV7-2 combines with J gene TRBJ2-3, with D unresolved. The CDR3 is 15 amino acids. Germline V gene lookup returns CDR1 SGHTA and CDR2 FQGNSA. Trimming shortened V by 0 bases and J by 10 bases, and 17 bases separated the two germline ends. CDR3 protein: CASSLALARGNAQYF. The CDR3 DNA reads as TGTGCCAGCAGCTTAGCGTTGGCACGCGGTAACGCGCAGTATTTT.

The chain couples TRBV6-4 to TRBJ2-7, with D maybe TRBD2 (5 bases). From germline, CDR1 is MRHNA and CDR2 SNTAGT. The CDR3 runs to 16 residues. V was cut by 1 base and J by 0 bases, with 13 bases left in between. The CDR3: CASSDCRLLYSYEQYF. The CDR3 coding sequence is TGTGCCAGCAGTGACTGCCGACTACTTTACTCCTACGAGCAGTACTTC.

This clone was counted once. The V and J genes are TRBV7-2 and TRBJ2-3; 8 bases are a match to TRBD2. V shed 7 bases, J shed 4 bases, and the junction held 7 bases outside the gene matches. The CDR3 runs to 14 residues. Germline assignment: CDR1 SGHTA and CDR2 FQGNSA. CDR3 sequence reads: CASTVAGGPDTQYF. In DNA, the CDR3 is TGTGCCAGCACCGTCGCGGGAGGACCAGATACGCAGTATTTT.

The rearrangement uses TRBV9 and TRBJ2-5, with D perhaps TRBD1 or TRBD2 (5 bases each). The CDR3 contains 15 residues. V was pared by 4 bases and J by 5 bases, with 18 bases between. Germline V lookup: CDR1 SGDLS, CDR2 YYNGEE. As DNA, the CDR3 is TGTGCCAGCAGCTTCCTTGGTCGGGGCAGGGAGACCCAGTACTTC. Residues: CASSFLGRGRETQYF.

For this clone: The sample holds other DNA sequences that translate to the same CDR3. This rearrangement joins TRBV5-1 to TRBJ2-3; D unresolved. Trimming removed 0 bases from V and 0 bases from J, with 8 bases in between. Germline V lookup: CDR1 SGHRS, CDR2 YFSETQ. This CDR3 is built from 15 residues. As DNA, the CDR3 is TGCGCCAGCAGCTTGGCGGCAGCCAGCACAGATACGCAGTATTTT. It is translated as CASSLAAASTDTQYF.

The chain combines TRBV6-6 with TRBJ2-7, with D tentatively TRBD1 or TRBD2 (5 bases each). V was clipped by 5 bases and J by 5 bases, with 16 bases between them. This CDR3 region has 14 residues. Germline lookup yields CDR1 MNHNY and CDR2 SVGAGI (reference sequence). The DNA of the CDR3 is TGTGCCAGCAGTACACCCGGGACCCCCAACGAGCAGTACTTC. As protein: CASSTPGTPNEQYF.

This clone was detected only once. The rearrangement joins TRBV19 to TRBJ1-5; D not certain. In germline, CDR1 is LNHDA, CDR2 SQIVND (reference sequence). V dropped 7 bases and J dropped 0 bases, with 13 bases sitting between them. The CDR3 consists of 15 residues. The CDR3 loop reads CASIPDGLSNQPQHF. Written as DNA, the CDR3 is TGTGCCAGTATCCCCGACGGTCTTAGCAATCAGCCCCAGCATTTT.

Points on this clone: This sample also contains other DNA sequences that code for the same CDR3. The J gene is TRBJ1-2, the V gene TRBV6-5, with D unclear. V dropped 0 bases and J dropped 5 bases, with 7 bases sitting between them. The CDR3 is 13 amino acids. From germline, CDR1 is MNHEY and CDR2 SVGAGI. The CDR3 sequence: CASSYSLGYGYTF. CDR3 DNA sequence: TGTGCCAGCAGTTACTCGTTGGGTTATGGCTACACCTTC.

This clone was picked up one time. The genes are TRBV28 and TRBJ2-5, with 8 bases aligning to TRBD2. Germline V gene data show CDR1 as MDHEN and CDR2 as SYDVKM. Losses at the gene ends were 7 bases for V and 4 bases for J; bases not matched to a gene: 14. The CDR3 has 16 amino acids. The CDR3 loop reads CASNDPGGGVLETQYF. The CDR3 nucleotides are TGTGCCAGCAACGACCCCGGGGGGGGCGTCCTAGAGACCCAGTACTTC. Full variable domain (missing parts from reference TRBV28 and TRBJ2-5): DVKVTQSSRYLVKRTGEKVFLECVQDMDHENMFWYRQDPGLGLRLIYFSYDVKMKEKGDIPEGYSVSREKKERFSLILESASTNQTSMYLCASNDPGGGVLETQYFGPGTRLLVL.

The chain uses TRBV2 and TRBJ2-7, with a possible D match to TRBD1 (6 bases). The CDR3 runs to 13 residues. The V gene lost 4 bases and the J gene lost 3 bases, with 10 bases spanning the gap. Looked up from germline, CDR1 is SNHLY and CDR2 is FYNNEI. The chain's CDR3 is CASSVTGSYEQYF. The CDR3 DNA is TGTGCCAGCAGTGTAACAGGGAGCTACGAGCAGTACTTC.

The CDR3 is CAISVFGSEQYF. CDR3 DNA sequence: TGTGCCATCAGTGTCTTCGGGTCTGAGCAGTACTTC. V and J are TRBV10-3 and TRBJ2-7, with D unresolved. Germline V gene data show CDR1 as ENHRY and CDR2 as SYGVKD. There are 12 residues in the CDR3. V lost 4 bases and J lost 7, with 11 bases in between.